Here is one T cell receptor beta chain with its context. The specificity of this receptor is unknown. Per-base quality was not reported, and no clone a single base away is much larger than it. The library was generated by the immunoSEQ multiplex PCR assay. For the multiplex PCR, a mixture combining 60 forward primers for TCR Vbeta segments and 13 reverse primers for TCR Jbeta segments was used. The CDR3 region of rearranged TCR beta genes was amplified from genomic DNA with a multiplex PCR assay. The amplified TCR beta libraries were sequenced on the Illumina HiSeq System as 87-base-pair reads. Under the source paper's analysis protocol: Across the roughly 700 repertoires, a later analysis counted 80 million or so unique TCR beta chains, 8.5 million to 12 million of which were shared by at least two donors. To remove PCR and sequencing errors, raw reads were error-corrected and collapsed into unique sequences using a nearest-neighbor algorithm that merged closely related sequences. To assign V, D and J gene segments, CDR3 sequences were aligned to IMGT reference sequences. For a sequence to be retained, at least a six-nucleotide match to both a V gene segment and a J gene segment was required. A rearrangement was called productive if the CDR3 had no stop codons and remained in frame with V and J, and every other rearrangement was called non-productive. CDR3 was defined according to IMGT convention as the region running from the second conserved V-encoded cysteine to the conserved J-encoded phenylalanine. Sequences without an unambiguous match to a single V gene segment were excluded from the earlier analysis of approximately 560 of the donors. An earlier analysis of 500 to 600 of the donors classified V segments as functional when productive rearrangements were above 56.7% and as segregating when the standard deviation between donors was above 5%. A statistical classification framework was developed to diagnose cytomegalovirus status using the catalog of TCR beta chain sequences. A later analysis assigned V and J genes by comparing TCR nucleotide sequences with IMGT/GENE-DB human TR gene sequences. Using the TCRdist pipeline, a later analysis assigned CDR3 sequences along with most-parsimonious VDJ recombination scenarios. A later analysis defined each TCR beta chain by its CDR3 amino acid sequence plus V-gene family, and excluded reads lacking a unique V-gene family. A later analysis removed roughly 590 highly shared, low-generation-probability nucleotide sequences to deal with suspected cross-contamination and a sequencing artifact. In a later analysis, a clonal expansion index for each public chain was calculated from normalized within-repertoire ranks of inferred template counts. In a later analysis, generation probabilities were computed with a VDJ recombination model fitted to out-of-frame rearrangements, and the resulting probabilities were checked against IGoR. A later analysis scored TCR-TCR, TCR-HLA and TCR-CMV co-occurrence with hypergeometric tests, applying a repertoire-size bias correction to TCR pairs. A later analysis estimated false discovery rates by permuting HLA or CMV assignments 20 times. A later analysis grouped co-occurring TCRs with DBSCAN, adding TCRdist sequence similarity when clustering within HLA-allele-positive subsets. Repertoires with fewer than 30,000 or more than 120,000 public chains were left out of co-occurrence clustering, as were a few repertoires with anomalous nucleotide sharing. The source is immuneACCESS, and TCRdb retained only in-frame sequences with V and J called. Part of the clones is not carried over; for the studies checked, unresolved V genes explain less than half of this, and the remainder is unexplained. That table is the source of V, J and clone size, and D and trimming were worked out from the DNA. The table for this sample lists about 140,000 clones; 75% to 80% of them were counted only once. The ten largest clones add up to around 2.5% of the sample.

In total, just over 650 healthy bone marrow donors made up the cohort. All cohort members were sampled while nominally healthy, although unrecorded immune exposures were likely present. The donor was CMV seropositive and was included in the group of 250 to 350 seropositive cohort members. A peripheral blood sample was collected from each donor, and TCR beta sequencing was performed on peripheral blood mononuclear cells. The Qiagen DNeasy Blood Extraction Kit was used to extract genomic DNA from the blood cell samples. These data come from a study of cytomegalovirus exposure and HLA in healthy donors (dated by TCRdb to between 2016 and 2019). The study in broad terms: According to an earlier analysis of 450 to 650 of the donors, 150 million to 200 million T cells yielded roughly 110 million unique TCR beta sequences and around 300 Gb of sequence data. Every repertoire in the discovery cohort had been generated on one and the same sequencing platform. To study patterns of TCR occurrence, a later analysis re-analyzed previously published TCR beta repertoires from several hundred donors and added high-resolution HLA genotyping. A later genetic analysis used genome-wide SNP genotypes for about 60% of the roughly 700 donors, treating that subset as a discovery cohort. The study was designed to test whether signatures of past pathogen exposure could be identified by cataloging public T cell receptors. Around 320 gigabases of sequencing data and approximately 85 million unique TCR sequences were included in an early release covering around 600 HLA-typed donors. Typing coverage differed by locus: A, B, C, DRB1 and DQB1 were typed in roughly 620-630 donors, DQA1 in about 510, DPA1 in approximately 600, and DPB1 in 400 to 480. Several DR-DQ haplotypes were handled as single units for association and clustering, since linkage in the cohort was strong. Of the 300 to 500 genotyped donors, 75% to 85% were placed in the genetic ancestry cluster associated with self-reported Caucasian donors. To predict cytomegalovirus infection status, the study brought together high-throughput TCR immunosequencing, statistical association of individual TCRs with disease status, and machine learning. In the later analysis, no new phenotypic data were used to find candidate immune exposures; instead, reliance was placed on TCR beta sequences and their occurrence across donors. A separate validation cohort of more than 100 different subjects was used in addition to the 666-subject first cohort. Using immunosequencing, the study profiled T cell repertoires from 500 to 800 subjects and related those repertoires to cytomegalovirus serostatus. In an earlier analysis of a few hundred of the donors, high-throughput TCR beta sequencing was used to judge whether each TCR beta V gene segment behaved as functional or pseudogenic. Among about 360 genotyped donors of the cohort, an average of around 240,000 unique TCR beta nucleotide sequences were sequenced per donor, roughly 18% of them non-productive. HLA typing covered class I and class II loci at four-digit resolution. Donor age, sex, ethnicity and CMV serostatus were compiled alongside the repertoire data.

Trimming takes 1 base off V and 7 bases off J; junction bases not matched to a gene: 6. Via the germline V gene, CDR1 is SGHDT and CDR2 YYEEEE. The CDR3 numbers 14 residues from cysteine through phenylalanine. The retained sequence is limited to the CDR3, 42 bases, with the frame set at the first base. The paper as a whole reports these results and caveats: The study listed 150 to 200 TCR beta chains as associated with cytomegalovirus. Only TCR beta chains were sequenced in this cohort, and the absence of alpha or paired-chain data limited detectable features. Linkage disequilibrium might explain the correlated functional status among segregating V segments, but an unknown experimental factor could not be excluded. While some public TCRs were present in many individuals, most TCR sequences turned up only very rarely across donors. In an earlier analysis of approximately 600 of the donors, most TCR beta V segments were observed in productive rearrangements about 90% or about 30% of the time, broadly matching IMGT annotations. Because counts were too low, fewer than 20 rarely observed V segments, including chromosome 9 orphons, were excluded from the earlier analysis of 587 of the donors. Cytomegalovirus status was reported to be diagnosed by the classifier with high specificity and sensitivity in both the original and validation cohorts. According to a later genetic analysis, donors in an Asian-associated ancestry cluster had fewer N-insertions in productive TCRs than the approximately 710-donor mean. A few of the identified cytomegalovirus-associated TCR beta chains were confirmed in vitro to be specific for cytomegalovirus antigens. Most CMV-associated TCR beta chains appeared to be HLA-restricted in a later analysis, and the HLA associations seemed to be driven largely by CMV exposure. A cluster of highly shared sequence variants was judged likely to represent a technical artifact of the sequencing pipeline. Immune exposure information for the cohort was limited to CMV serostatus. A further reported finding was that TCR beta sequences accurately predicted the HLA-A and HLA-B alleles for most subjects in the first cohort. A later analysis found that HLA-associated TCR beta chains were more clonally expanded and had lower generation probabilities than equally common non-associated chains. A later analysis found that TCR association rates varied across HLA loci, with DRB1 alleles showing the most associated TCRs and HLA-C alleles the fewest. Some IMGT-functional V segments, including TRBV6-2 and TRBV6-3, could not be told apart with the 87-base-pair reads, so those segments were excluded. When HLA alleles, especially DR and DQ, strongly co-occurred, attributing TCR associations to individual alleles was difficult. V-gene and J-gene trimming of TCR beta chains was associated with a missense DCLRE1C variant in a later genetic analysis, and the association was replicated in an independent cohort. Sequencing depth was assumed to be roughly uniform across donors in the presence/absence analyses, though that assumption may not hold. In a later analysis, several top co-occurrence clusters were reported to appear linked to parvovirus B19, influenza, CMV and Epstein-Barr virus. Because some donors lacked HLA typing at each locus, the association tests relied only on the typed subset. According to the authors, the approach could potentially be generalized to other disease states and immunological phenotypes. Specific HLA alleles were associated with around 18,000 TCR beta sequences at a false discovery rate of 0.05 in a later analysis.

The rearranged segments are TRBV5-6 and TRBJ1-1; TRBD1 lines up with 8 middle nucleotides. The sequence came from a woman younger than 35 in good health and CMV-seropositive. The sample was PBMCs. The CDR3 is CASSLSDRVLEAFF. In nucleotide form, the sequence is TGTGCCAGCAGCTTGTCGGACAGGGTCCTTGAAGCTTTCTTT. Supplemented by the reference TRBV5-6 and TRBJ1-1 proteins around the CDR3, the complete variable domain is DAGVTQSPTHLIKTRGQQVTLRCSPKSGHDTVSWYQQALGQGPQFIFQYYEEEERQRGNFPDRFSGHQFPNYSSELNVNALLLGDSALYLCASSLSDRVLEAFFGQGTRLTVV.